The rows below give T cell receptor beta chains drawn from one sample of a study of blood T cell repertoires in COVID-19. The protocol was immunoSEQ multiplex PCR, while the TCRdb copy is restricted to in-frame clones and leaves out a portion. The sample holds about 200,000 clones, around 79% seen once. Sequenced: peripheral blood. The receptors originated from a woman between 40 and 55 years old with COVID-19, enrolled during active disease. CDR3s include the opening cysteine and the closing phenylalanine or tryptophan. The order of the fields is J gene, clone size, D gene, V gene, CDR3 protein, CDR3 DNA. A D gene is named only where the DNA matches it firmly. Not every row has a clone size; where given, it reads once, few, many or a size class.

>TRBJ1-1|.|TRBD1|TRBV11-2
CASSRQGAGTEAFF
TGTGCCAGCAGCAGGCAGGGGGCGGGGACTGAAGCTTTCTTT
>TRBJ2-3|.|TRBD2|TRBV4-3
CASSQAPPAGGSTDTQYF
TGCGCCAGCAGCCAAGCCCCCCCGGCGGGGGGAAGCACAGATACGCAGTATTTT
>TRBJ2-1|.|TRBD2|TRBV7-9
CASSFAGGGRDEQFF
TGTGCCAGCAGCTTTGCGGGGGGCGGACGGGATGAGCAGTTCTTC
>TRBJ2-3|.|.|TRBV5-1
CASSPTGFSGTDTQYF
TGCGCCAGCAGCCCTACAGGCTTCTCAGGCACAGATACGCAGTATTTT
>TRBJ2-5|.|TRBD2|TRBV30
CAWSLLADDSGTQYF
TGTGCCTGGAGTCTACTAGCGGATGACTCCGGGACCCAGTACTTC
>TRBJ2-6|.|.|TRBV6-1
CASSEVTAGANVLTF
TGTGCCAGCAGTGAAGTAACGGCTGGGGCCAACGTCCTGACTTTC
>TRBJ2-5|.|TRBD2|TRBV18
CASSPIPGLAGETQYF
TGTGCCAGCTCACCAATTCCGGGACTAGCGGGAGAGACCCAGTACTTC
>TRBJ2-5|once|.|TRBV7-2
CASSLLSPSQKETQYF
TGTGCCAGCAGCTTATTGTCACCGTCACAAAAAGAGACCCAGTACTTC
>TRBJ2-7|.|.|TRBV19
CASSAPGILPYEQYF
TGTGCCAGTAGTGCACCCGGGATCCTCCCCTACGAGCAGTACTTC
>TRBJ2-5|.|.|TRBV4-2
CASSQEETAETQYF
TGTGCCAGCAGCCAAGAGGAGACGGCAGAGACCCAGTACTTC
>TRBJ2-7|.|TRBD2|TRBV6-5
CASSPLAASYEQYF
TGTGCCAGCAGTCCTCTAGCGGCCTCCTACGAGCAGTACTTC
>TRBJ2-7|.|.|TRBV9
CASSLGAGASSEQYF
TGTGCCAGCAGCCTAGGGGCAGGGGCAAGTTCCGAGCAGTACTTC
>TRBJ1-1|.|TRBD1|TRBV5-4
CASSRFKGASRNTEAFF
TGTGCCAGCAGCCGTTTTAAGGGGGCATCCCGGAACACTGAAGCTTTCTTT
>TRBJ1-4|.|TRBD1|TRBV5-4
CASSLVGTGSEKLFF
TGTGCCAGCAGCTTGGTAGGGACAGGGTCTGAAAAACTGTTTTTT
>TRBJ2-7|.|.|TRBV9
CASSYGSPGEQYF
TGTGCCAGCAGCTACGGGTCCCCGGGGGAGCAGTACTTC
>TRBJ1-2|.|TRBD1|TRBV6-5
CAGRGLPNYGYTF
TGTGCCGGCAGGGGGCTACCTAACTATGGCTACACCTTC
>TRBJ1-4|.|.|TRBV7-9
CASSLAAGPNEKLFF
TGTGCCAGCAGCTTAGCGGCAGGCCCGAATGAAAAACTGTTTTTT
>TRBJ2-3|.|TRBD1|TRBV24-1
CATSDFGQGGTDTQYF
TGTGCCACCAGTGACTTTGGACAGGGGGGCACAGATACGCAGTATTTT
>TRBJ2-7|.|.|TRBV4-1
CASSQDSGGVPYEQYF
TGCGCCAGCAGCCAAGATAGCGGAGGGGTCCCCTACGAGCAGTACTTC
>TRBJ1-5|few|.|TRBV7-2
CASSLYRTNQPQHF
TGTGCCAGCAGCTTATACAGGACCAATCAGCCCCAGCATTTT
>TRBJ2-5|.|.|TRBV6-4
CASSRGRGETQYF
TGTGCCAGCAGCAGGGGTCGTGGAGAGACCCAGTACTTC
>TRBJ2-2|.|.|TRBV7-2
CASSFPTDSYDITGELFF
TGTGCCAGCAGCTTCCCGACAGACAGTTATGACATCACCGGGGAGCTGTTTTTT
>TRBJ1-6|.|.|TRBV7-9
CASSSIPGKYNSPLHF
TGTGCCAGCAGCTCAATACCGGGAAAATATAATTCACCCCTCCACTTT
>TRBJ2-7|.|.|TRBV27
CASSPTGFYEQYF
TGTGCCAGCAGCCCCACAGGGTTCTACGAGCAGTACTTC
>TRBJ1-3|.|.|TRBV5-1
CASSFYNGNTIYF
TGCGCCAGCAGCTTCTATAATGGAAACACCATATATTTT
>TRBJ1-2|.|.|TRBV4-1
CASSQPGRDYGYTF
TGCGCCAGCAGCCAACCCGGGAGGGACTATGGCTACACCTTC
>TRBJ2-7|.|TRBD1|TRBV6-5
CASRPGTGPYEQYF
TGTGCCAGCAGACCCGGGACAGGGCCCTACGAGCAGTACTTC
>TRBJ1-5|.|.|TRBV5-5
CASSLAGDQPQHF
TGTGCCAGCAGCTTAGCAGGGGATCAGCCCCAGCATTTT
>TRBJ1-1|once|.|TRBV19
CASSTNVGQEGAFF
TGTGCCAGTAGTACCAACGTGGGGCAGGAGGGAGCTTTCTTT
>TRBJ2-5|few|TRBD1|TRBV10-2
CASRRDRGDETQYF
TGCGCCAGCAGACGGGACAGGGGCGATGAGACCCAGTACTTC
>TRBJ2-5|.|TRBD2|TRBV4-2
CASSAAGDQETQYF
TGTGCCAGCAGCGCGGCGGGGGACCAAGAGACCCAGTACTTC
>TRBJ1-2|.|.|TRBV5-6
CASSNRQGDGYTF
TGTGCCAGCAGCAATAGGCAGGGCGATGGCTACACCTTC
>TRBJ2-1|.|TRBD1|TRBV7-3
CASSYTPGTGINEQFF
TGTGCCAGCAGCTACACCCCCGGGACAGGGATCAATGAGCAGTTCTTC
>TRBJ2-2|.|TRBD1|TRBV9
CASSSTGAYTGELFF
TGTGCCAGCAGCTCGACAGGGGCCTACACCGGGGAGCTGTTTTTT
>TRBJ2-1|many|TRBD2|TRBV15
CATSRDILAGPLSYNEQFF
TGTGCCACCAGCAGAGATATTCTAGCGGGACCTCTTTCCTACAATGAGCAGTTCTTC
>TRBJ2-1|.|.|TRBV13
CASSLASGVGQFF
TGTGCCAGCAGCTTAGCCTCGGGGGTTGGGCAGTTCTTC
>TRBJ1-6|.|.|TRBV5-4
CASSFRGNNSPLHF
TGTGCCAGCAGCTTCCGCGGGAATAATTCACCCCTCCACTTT
>TRBJ1-2|.|.|TRBV18
CASSTSNSIYGYTF
TGTGCCAGCTCAACCAGTAACAGTATATATGGCTACACCTTC
>TRBJ2-2|.|TRBD2|TRBV9
CASRAGTRGGPGELFF
TGTGCCAGCAGGGCCGGGACTAGGGGGGGCCCCGGGGAGCTGTTTTTT
>TRBJ2-1|.|TRBD2|TRBV2
CASSAAGGPANEQFF
TGTGCCAGCAGTGCCGCGGGGGGGCCAGCCAATGAGCAGTTCTTC
>TRBJ2-2|.|.|TRBV5-1
CATKDSNTGELFF
TGCGCCACCAAGGACAGTAACACCGGGGAGCTGTTTTTT
>TRBJ2-1|.|.|TRBV12-3/TRBV12-4
CASRSYNEQFF
TGTGCCAGCAGGAGTTACAATGAGCAGTTCTTC
>TRBJ1-3|few|TRBD1|TRBV5-1
CASSTGTGAGNTIYF
TGCGCCAGCAGCACAGGGACAGGGGCTGGAAACACCATATATTTT
>TRBJ2-7|.|TRBD1|TRBV7-3
CASSSTGGAEQYF
TGTGCCAGCAGCTCCACAGGGGGAGCCGAGCAGTACTTC
>TRBJ2-3|.|TRBD2|TRBV7-2
CASSLEWGLAGADTQYF
TGTGCCAGCAGCTTAGAATGGGGACTAGCGGGTGCAGATACGCAGTATTTT
>TRBJ1-3|.|.|TRBV15
CATTSQNGNTIYF
TGTGCCACCACCTCACAGAATGGAAACACCATATATTTT
>TRBJ2-6|.|.|TRBV19
CASTGSAGASGGANVLTF
TGTGCCAGTACAGGTTCGGCAGGGGCCAGCGGTGGGGCCAACGTCCTGACTTTC
>TRBJ2-1|.|.|TRBV7-2
CASSLSVTGSYNEQFF
TGTGCCAGCAGCTTATCTGTCACTGGCTCCTACAATGAGCAGTTCTTC
>TRBJ1-1|.|TRBD1|TRBV24-1
CATRQGTNTEAFF
TGTGCCACCAGACAGGGGACGAACACTGAAGCTTTCTTT
>TRBJ2-7|few|.|TRBV27
CASSRDIGYEQYF
TGTGCCAGCAGCCGGGACATTGGCTACGAGCAGTACTTC